A single TCR beta chain is shown here with its context. The antigen is unknown. It was by 5' RACE with UMI labels that the TRB cDNA libraries were prepared. Reanalyzing the 5' RACE reads, TCRdb keeps one entry per CDR3 protein, without DNA. The sample data list fewer than 55,000 distinct CDR3 sequences. This CDR3 comprises 17 residues. The data originate from a study of CXCR3-negative and CXCR3-positive naive CD8 T cells. Findings of the study overall: Memory CD8+ cells had much lower diversity, and both naive subsets had comparably high diversity. CXCR3-positive naive cells had more hydrophobic TRB CDR3s than CXCR3-negative naive cells. TRBV-TRBJ usage was alike in naive CXCR3-negative and CXCR3-positive cells but differed in memory cells.

This receptor was identified in a human donor in good health. Some clones in this sample may be carry-over from other donors' samples. J is TRBJ2-7 and V is TRBV12-3 or TRBV12-4; the D gene TCRdb calls, TRBD2, cannot be checked with no DNA. The specimen sequenced was naive CXCR3- CD8+ T cells from blood. The subset: CD45RO-CCR7+CD27+CD95- naive CD8+ T cells lacking CXCR3 (TNR3-). CDR3 loop: CASRPDGWDRGSYEQYF.